These 17 T cell receptor beta chains originate from one sample sequenced in a study of control samples from healthy donors and cancer patients. Some clones are missing from TCRdb's copy, which holds only in-frame ones; the method was immunoSEQ multiplex PCR. The sample carries about 150,000 clones, 90% to 95% recorded once. Input material: blood. The origin of the receptors is a young woman in good health.

This chain uses TRBV10-3 with TRBJ1-3, with D hard to call. The CDR3 runs to 15 residues. V was trimmed by 2 bases and J by 4 bases, leaving 12 bases between them. CDR1 is ENHRY, CDR2 SYGVKD, per germline. CDR3 bases: TGTGCCATCAGTGAGCCGGGTGGGTCCGGAAACACCATATATTTT. Its protein product is CAISEPGGSGNTIYF.

As DNA, the CDR3 is TGTGCCAGCAGTTTTTTGGTGAGGGATGGTGGCTACACCTTC. Amino acid sequence: CASSFLVRDGGYTF. This chain connects TRBV28 to TRBJ1-2; D is unclear. Trimming pared 3 bases from V and 7 bases from J, leaving 15 bases between. Germline V lookup: CDR1 MDHEN, CDR2 SYDVKM. The CDR3 contains 14 residues.

The V and J genes are TRBV30 and TRBJ2-5; 9 nucleotides align to TRBD1. V gave up 6 bases and J gave up 7 bases; unmatched junction bases: 12. Germline V gene data show CDR1 as GTSNPN and CDR2 as SVGIG (reference sequence). The length of the CDR3 is 14 residues. The CDR3 loop reads CACPPGQGSGTQYF. CDR3 DNA sequence: TGTGCCTGCCCACCGGGACAGGGAAGCGGGACCCAGTACTTC.

In nucleotides, the CDR3 is TGTGCCAGCGGTGGGGGGAACACTGAAGCTTTCTTT. Protein product: CASGGGNTEAFF. The chain links TRBV2 to TRBJ1-1; TRBD1 might be the D (5 bases). The CDR3 sequence is 12 residues long. The germline V gene encodes CDR1 SNHLY and CDR2 FYNNEI. Between the trimmed V and J ends, which lost 8 bases and 1 base, there was a span of 8 bases.

J is TRBJ2-1 and V is TRBV6-5; 8 bases map to TRBD2. V dropped 10 bases and J dropped 6; count of bases not matched to a gene: 11. There are 14 residues in the CDR3. Per germline, CDR1 MNHEY and CDR2 SVGAGI. The CDR3 nucleotides are TGTGCCAACAAGGGCGGGAGGTGGGGCAATGAGCAGTTCTTC. The encoded protein is CANKGGRWGNEQFF.

The rearrangement uses TRBV11-2 and TRBJ2-5; no clear D gene. The CDR3 contains 11 residues. The ends were cut back, 3 bases at V and 1 base at J, with 0 bases in the middle. Germline values: CDR1 SGHAT, CDR2 FQNNGV. CDR3 in amino acids: CASSFQETQYF. CDR3 DNA sequence: TGTGCCAGCAGCTTCCAAGAGACCCAGTACTTC.

The rearrangement links TRBV9 to TRBJ2-5; 7 bases fit TRBD2. CDR3 size: 15 residues. V lost 2 bases to trimming and J lost 3 bases; unmatched junction nucleotides: 7. CDR1 and CDR2 (germline): SGDLS, YYNGEE. The CDR3 DNA reads TGTGCCAGCAGCGTTCTATCGGGAGGTGAAGAGACCCAGTACTTC. Translation gives CASSVLSGGEETQYF.

The CDR3 nucleotides are TGTGCCAGAAGCTTGGGGGTCTTTAGCAATCAGCCCCAGCATTTT. It specifies CARSLGVFSNQPQHF. The chain has TRBV5-3 and TRBJ1-5; D remains ambiguous. TRBV5-3 is sorted into the ORF group, with uncertain function. The CDR3 sequence is 15 residues long. V lost 0 bases and J lost 0, with 7 bases in between.

The chain couples TRBV7-2 to TRBJ1-1; weak D call: TRBD1 (5 bases). V lost 7 bases to trimming and J lost 10 bases, with 10 bases between them. Per the germline V gene, CDR1 is SGHTA and CDR2 is FQGNSA. The CDR3 spans 10 residues. Here the CDR3 reads CASKRQGAFF. As DNA, the CDR3 is TGTGCCAGCAAACGGCAGGGAGCTTTCTTT.

V usage is TRBV4-3 and J usage is TRBJ2-2; 10 bases are a match to TRBD2. Germline CDR1 is LGHNA and CDR2 is YSLEER. This CDR3 has 15 residues. V lost 4 bases and J lost 6; bases outside the gene matches: 5. DNA of the CDR3: TGCGCCAGCAGCCGGACTAGCGGCGGGGCCGGGGAGCTGTTTTTT. Translated, it gives CASSRTSGGAGELFF.

The V gene is TRBV9, the J gene TRBJ2-1; D possibly corresponds to TRBD2 (5 bases). The CDR3 has 13 residues. The germline V gene has CDR1 SGDLS and CDR2 YYNGEE. V shed 0 bases and J shed 8 bases, with 9 bases lying between them. CDR3 in amino acids: CASSVERSHEQFF. As DNA, the CDR3 is TGTGCCAGCAGCGTAGAGCGGAGTCATGAGCAGTTCTTC.

The chain uses TRBV19 and TRBJ2-7; 11 bases are a match to TRBD2. The V gene's germline CDR1 is LNHDA and CDR2 SQIVND (reference sequence). After removal of 8 bases from V and 4 bases from J, the junction contained 10 bases not matched to a gene. The CDR3 length is 15 residues. The CDR3 protein is CASSLAGAPSYEQYF. In DNA form, the CDR3 reads TGTGCCAGTTCACTAGCGGGAGCTCCGTCATACGAGCAGTACTTC.

The chain is built from TRBV28 and TRBJ2-6; 8 positions agree with TRBD2. V shed 4 bases and J 0 bases; nucleotides not matched to a gene: 11. Germline V gene lookup returns CDR1 MDHEN and CDR2 SYDVKM. The length of the CDR3 is 19 residues. Written as DNA, the CDR3 is TGTGCCAGCAGTTCCACTCTTAGCGGGACTGCCTCTGGGGCCAACGTCCTGACTTTC. This sequence encodes CASSSTLSGTASGANVLTF.

V gene TRBV6-5 combines with J gene TRBJ1-3, with D unresolved. This CDR3 comprises 14 residues. Germline CDR1 and CDR2: MNHEY and SVGAGI. Trimming shortened V by 4 bases and J by 0 bases, and 7 bases separated the two germline ends. The CDR3 DNA reads as TGTGCCAGCAGTTTAGGGAGCTCTGGAAACACCATATATTTT. It yields the protein CASSLGSSGNTIYF.

CDR3 residues: CASSLVALSSYNEQFF. For the CDR3, the DNA is TGTGCCAGCAGCTTAGTCGCCCTAAGCTCCTACAATGAGCAGTTCTTC. The V call is TRBV7-8, the J call TRBJ2-1; no firm D call. The germline CDR1 and CDR2 sequences are SGHVS and FQNEAQ. V lost 1 base to trimming and J lost 0 bases, with 10 bases between them. This CDR3 contains 16 residues.

This chain connects TRBV5-6 to TRBJ2-3, with TRBD2 matching over 8 bases. With V trimmed by 1 base and J by 2 bases, 6 bases remained unmatched. The CDR3 has 16 amino acids. The germline gives CDR1 SGHDT, CDR2 YYEEEE. CDR3 residues: CASSLITGGFTDTQYF. The DNA of the CDR3 is TGTGCCAGCAGCTTGATTACGGGAGGGTTCACAGATACGCAGTATTTT. The complete variable domain, with remaining parts taken from reference TRBV5-6 and TRBJ2-3, reads DAGVTQSPTHLIKTRGQQVTLRCSPKSGHDTVSWYQQALGQGPQFIFQYYEEEERQRGNFPDRFSGHQFPNYSSELNVNALLLGDSALYLCASSLITGGFTDTQYFGPGTRLTVL.

Notes on this clone: This same CDR3 is encoded by further DNA sequences in the sample. The rearrangement joins TRBV2 to TRBJ2-1; the match to TRBD1 covers 9 bases. The germline V gene has CDR1 SNHLY and CDR2 FYNNEI. The length of the CDR3 is 14 residues. After removal of 3 bases from V and 4 bases from J, the junction contained 1 base not matched to a gene. CDR3 nucleotides: TGTGCCAGCAGTGAGGGGACAGGGTACAATGAGCAGTTCTTC. Its protein product is CASSEGTGYNEQFF. The entire variable domain, with the rest obtained from reference TRBV2 and TRBJ2-1, is as follows: EPEVTQTPSHQVTQMGQEVILRCVPISNHLYFYWYRQILGQKVEFLVSFYNNEISEKSEIFDDQFSVERPDGSNFTLKIRSTKLEDSAMYFCASSEGTGYNEQFFGPGTRLTVL.